The T cell receptor (beta chain) described here comes from a study of PD-L1 blockade in urothelial cancer. The germline CDR1 and CDR2 sequences are GTSNPN and SVGIG (reference sequence). The CDR3 covers 13 residues. Trimming removed 2 bases at V and 3 bases at J, with 8 bases between. Clones were read by immunoSEQ multiplex PCR, and TCRdb kept only the in-frame ones, dropping some. The sample records approximately 46,000 clones, around 90% being singletons. The receptor was isolated from a man in his 60s with urothelial cancer. The chain couples TRBV30 to TRBJ1-3, with D uncertain. Sample: PBMCs, taken around atezolizumab (anti-PD-L1) treatment. The CDR3 region is CAWSRDRGNTIYF. For the CDR3, the DNA is TGTGCCTGGAGTCGGGATCGTGGAAACACCATATATTTT.